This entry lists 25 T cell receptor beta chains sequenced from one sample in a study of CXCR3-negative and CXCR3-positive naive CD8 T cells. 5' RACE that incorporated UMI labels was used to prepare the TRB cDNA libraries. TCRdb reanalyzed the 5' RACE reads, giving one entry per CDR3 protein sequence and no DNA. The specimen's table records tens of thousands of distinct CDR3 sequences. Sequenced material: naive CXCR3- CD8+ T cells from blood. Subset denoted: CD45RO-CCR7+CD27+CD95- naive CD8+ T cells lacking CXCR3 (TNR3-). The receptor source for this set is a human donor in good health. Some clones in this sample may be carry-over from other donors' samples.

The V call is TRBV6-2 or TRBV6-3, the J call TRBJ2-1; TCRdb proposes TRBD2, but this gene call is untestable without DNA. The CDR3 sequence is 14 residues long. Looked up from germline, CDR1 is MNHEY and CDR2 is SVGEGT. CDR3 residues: CASSYSLAYNEQFF.

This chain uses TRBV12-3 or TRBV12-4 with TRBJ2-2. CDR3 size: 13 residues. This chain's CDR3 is CASSWRLAGELFF.

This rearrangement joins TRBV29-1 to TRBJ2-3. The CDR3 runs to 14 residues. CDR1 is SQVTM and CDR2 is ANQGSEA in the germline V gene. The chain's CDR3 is CSVEGLFSTDTQYF.

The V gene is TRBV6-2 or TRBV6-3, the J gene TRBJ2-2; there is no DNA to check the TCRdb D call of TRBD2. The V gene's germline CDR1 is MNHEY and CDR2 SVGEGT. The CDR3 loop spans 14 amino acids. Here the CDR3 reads CASSYQLGAGELFF.

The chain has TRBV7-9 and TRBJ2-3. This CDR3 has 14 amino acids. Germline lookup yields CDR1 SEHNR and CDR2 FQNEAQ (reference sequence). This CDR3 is CASSWTESTDTQYF.

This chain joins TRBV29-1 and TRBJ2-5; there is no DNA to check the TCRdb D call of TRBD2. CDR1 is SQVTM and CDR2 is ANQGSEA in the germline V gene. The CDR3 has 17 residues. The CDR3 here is CSVDTRIQRGGQETQYF.

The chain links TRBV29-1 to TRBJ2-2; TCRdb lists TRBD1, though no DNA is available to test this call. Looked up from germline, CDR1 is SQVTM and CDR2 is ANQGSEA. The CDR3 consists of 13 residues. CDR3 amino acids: CSVPTGPTGELFF.

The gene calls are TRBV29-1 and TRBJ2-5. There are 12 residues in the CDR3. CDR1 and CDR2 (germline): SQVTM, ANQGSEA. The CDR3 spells CSVMTNQETQYF.

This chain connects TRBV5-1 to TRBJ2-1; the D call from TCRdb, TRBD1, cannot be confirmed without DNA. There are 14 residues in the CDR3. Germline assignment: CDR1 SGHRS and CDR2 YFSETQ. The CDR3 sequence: CASSLDRAYNEQFF.

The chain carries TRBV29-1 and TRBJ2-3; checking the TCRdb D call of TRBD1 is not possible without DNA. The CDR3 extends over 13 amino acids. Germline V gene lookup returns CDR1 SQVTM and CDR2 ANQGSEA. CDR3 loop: CSVEGQGSDTQYF.

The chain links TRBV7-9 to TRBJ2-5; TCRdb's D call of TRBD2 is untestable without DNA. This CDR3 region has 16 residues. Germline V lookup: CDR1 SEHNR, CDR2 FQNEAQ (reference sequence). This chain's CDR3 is CASSGISGGNQETQYF.

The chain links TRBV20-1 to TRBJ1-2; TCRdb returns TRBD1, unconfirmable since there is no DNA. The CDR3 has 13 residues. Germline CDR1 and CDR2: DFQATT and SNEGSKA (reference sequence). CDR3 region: CSAKDPSDRSGTF.

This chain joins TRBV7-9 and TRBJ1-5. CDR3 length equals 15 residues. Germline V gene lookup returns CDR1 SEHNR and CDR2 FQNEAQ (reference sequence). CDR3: CASSLAREEGQPQHF.

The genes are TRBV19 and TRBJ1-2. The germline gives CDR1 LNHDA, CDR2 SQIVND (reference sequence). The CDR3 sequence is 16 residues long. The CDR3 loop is CASSDFSAVSNYGYTF.

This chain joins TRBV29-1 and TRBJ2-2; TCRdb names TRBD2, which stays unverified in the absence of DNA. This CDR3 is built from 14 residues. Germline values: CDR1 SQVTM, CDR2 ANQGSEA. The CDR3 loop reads CSVEPAGAAGELFF.

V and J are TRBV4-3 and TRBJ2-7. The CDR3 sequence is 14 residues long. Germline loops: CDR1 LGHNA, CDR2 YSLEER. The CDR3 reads CASSRNRGYYEQYF.

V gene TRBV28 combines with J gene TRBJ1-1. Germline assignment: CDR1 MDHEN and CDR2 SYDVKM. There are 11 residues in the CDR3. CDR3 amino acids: CASRRNTEAFF.

The CDR3 region is CASSLVGGTGESSAYEQYF. V usage is TRBV7-2 and J usage is TRBJ2-7; TCRdb gives TRBD1 as the D gene, but with no DNA this cannot be confirmed. Germline CDR1 reads SGHTA; CDR2 reads FQGNSA. The CDR3 has 19 amino acids.

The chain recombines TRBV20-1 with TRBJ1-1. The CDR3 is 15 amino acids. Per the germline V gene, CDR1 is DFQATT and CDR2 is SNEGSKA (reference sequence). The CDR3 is CSASRGSPLLTEAFF.

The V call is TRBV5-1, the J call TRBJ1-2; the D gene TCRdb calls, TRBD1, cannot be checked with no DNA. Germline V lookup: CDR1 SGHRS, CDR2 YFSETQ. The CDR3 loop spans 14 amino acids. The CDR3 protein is CASSGRQANYGYTF.

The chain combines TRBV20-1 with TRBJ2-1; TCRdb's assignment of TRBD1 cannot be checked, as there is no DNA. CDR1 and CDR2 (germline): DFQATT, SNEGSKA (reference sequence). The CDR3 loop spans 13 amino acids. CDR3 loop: CSANPRNYNEQFF.

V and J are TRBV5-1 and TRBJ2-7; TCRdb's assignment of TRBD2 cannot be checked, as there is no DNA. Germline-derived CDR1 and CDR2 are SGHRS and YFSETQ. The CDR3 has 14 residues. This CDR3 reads CASSLRGEADEQYF.

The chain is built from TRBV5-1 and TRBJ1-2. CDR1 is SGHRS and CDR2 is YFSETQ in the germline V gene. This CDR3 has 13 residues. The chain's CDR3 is CASSLFGVDGYTF.

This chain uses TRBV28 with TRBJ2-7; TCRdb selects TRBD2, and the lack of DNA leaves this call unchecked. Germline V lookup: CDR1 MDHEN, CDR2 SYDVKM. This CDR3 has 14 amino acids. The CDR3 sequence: CASSRTDYLYEQYF.

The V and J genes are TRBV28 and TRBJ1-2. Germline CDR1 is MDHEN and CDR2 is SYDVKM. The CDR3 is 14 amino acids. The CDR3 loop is CAGSLYLVNYGYTF.